There are a few counts of the clone carrying this T cell receptor (beta chain). Antigen unknown. Germline values: CDR1 SQVTM, CDR2 ANQGSEA. V shed 4 bases and J 0 bases; nucleotides not matched to a gene: 6. This CDR3 spans 15 amino acids. This sample is part of a study of CD8+ T cells in alopecia areata. Study information: Oral tofacitinib (5 to 10 mg twice daily) was administered to treated patients. Treatment ran 6 to 18 months, with 6 months of follow-up afterward.

Following RNA extraction, reverse transcription yielded cDNA that acted as the sequencing template. Sequencing was performed with immunoSEQ multiplex PCR; in TCRdb, only in-frame clones are kept and a portion is missing. The table lists about 60,000 clones, around 46% of them singletons. Regarding the study as a whole: Scalp and blood samples kept many expanded lesional clones throughout tofacitinib. Scalp clonality and expanded CD8+ clones among the top 100 were significantly decreased by tofacitinib.

Treatment denoted: oral pan-JAK inhibitor, 5-10 mg twice daily. The chain combines TRBV29-1 with TRBJ1-1, with TRBD1 matching 9 bases. The sequence was obtained from a human donor with alopecia areata. Sequenced here: CD8+ T cells sorted from blood, sampled at approximately week 37, from a patient treated with tofacitinib. CDR3 amino acids: CSVAGGQGVNTEAFF. The CDR3 DNA reads as TGCAGCGTTGCAGGGGGACAGGGTGTGAACACTGAAGCTTTCTTT.